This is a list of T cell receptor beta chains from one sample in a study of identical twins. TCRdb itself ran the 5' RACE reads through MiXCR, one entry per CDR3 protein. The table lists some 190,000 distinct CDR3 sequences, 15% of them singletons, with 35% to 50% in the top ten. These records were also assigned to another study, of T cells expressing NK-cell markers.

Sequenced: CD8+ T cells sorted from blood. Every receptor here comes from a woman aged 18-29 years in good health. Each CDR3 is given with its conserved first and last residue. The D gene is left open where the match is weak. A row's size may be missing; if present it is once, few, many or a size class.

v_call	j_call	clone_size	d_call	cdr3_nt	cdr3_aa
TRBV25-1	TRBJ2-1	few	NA	TGTGCCAGCACCGATTGGGTTGAGCAGTTCTTC	CASTDWVEQFF
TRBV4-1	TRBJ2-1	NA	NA	TGCGCCAGCAGCCAATCGACAAGGAGTGAGCAGTTCTTC	CASSQSTRSEQFF
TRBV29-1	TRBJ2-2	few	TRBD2	TGCAGCGTTATGGGGGGGTTGGACGCCGGGGAGCTGTTTTTT	CSVMGGLDAGELFF
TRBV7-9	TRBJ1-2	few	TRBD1	TGTGCCAGCAGCTGGGGACAGGGAGTTAACTATGGCTACACCTTC	CASSWGQGVNYGYTF
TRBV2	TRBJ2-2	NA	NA	TGTGCCAGCAGATGGGGGGAGAGGGACACCGGGGAGCTGTTTTTT	CASRWGERDTGELFF
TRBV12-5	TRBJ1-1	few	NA	TGTGCTAGTGCTGTTAACACTGAAGCTTTCTTT	CASAVNTEAFF
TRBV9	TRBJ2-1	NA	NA	TGTGCCAGCAGCGATCGCACGTACAATGAGCAGTTCTTC	CASSDRTYNEQFF
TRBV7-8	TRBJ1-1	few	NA	TGTGCCAGCAGCTTAGTGGAGGGTTGGTCTGAAGCTTTCTTT	CASSLVEGWSEAFF
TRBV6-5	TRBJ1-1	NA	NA	TGTGCCAGCAGTTACTCGAAGGTGGCAGGGGCGGAAGCTTTCTTT	CASSYSKVAGAEAFF
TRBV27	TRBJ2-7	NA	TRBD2	TGTGCCAGCAGCCGAGCGGGAGCGTACGAGCAGTACTTC	CASSRAGAYEQYF
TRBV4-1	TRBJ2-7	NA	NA	TGCGCCAGCAGCCAAGAAGTAATGGTGGGGCTGGAGCAGTACTTC	CASSQEVMVGLEQYF
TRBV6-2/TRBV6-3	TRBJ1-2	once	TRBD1	TGTGCCAGCAGGTCAACAGGGGGCCCCGCTAACTATGGCTACACCTTC	CASRSTGGPANYGYTF
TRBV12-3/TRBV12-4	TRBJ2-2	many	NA	TGTGCCAGCAATTTGAAGGGGATGAACACCGGGGAGCTGTTTTTT	CASNLKGMNTGELFF
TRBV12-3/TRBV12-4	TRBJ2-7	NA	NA	TGTGCCAGCAGTTCAAGTGGGGGCCGCCGTACGTCCTACGAGCAGTACTTC	CASSSSGGRRTSYEQYF
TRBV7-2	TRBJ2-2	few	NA	TGTGCCAGCAGCTCCGATTCCGGGGAGCTGTTTTTT	CASSSDSGELFF
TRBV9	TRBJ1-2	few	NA	TGTGCCAGCAGCGTAGGAGTCGGGGATGGCTACACCTTC	CASSVGVGDGYTF
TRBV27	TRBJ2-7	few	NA	TGTGCCAGCAGTTTGATGGGGCCCTACGAGCAGTACTTC	CASSLMGPYEQYF
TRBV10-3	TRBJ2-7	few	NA	TGTGCCATCAGTGAATCTAAGGCGACCTACGAGCAGTACTTC	CAISESKATYEQYF